The 19 T cell receptor beta chains below come from one sample, sequenced in a study of CD8+ T cells in alopecia areata. Treatment here: oral pan-JAK inhibitor, 5-10 mg twice daily. RNA extraction and reverse transcription yielded cDNA as sequencing template. The table came from immunoSEQ multiplex PCR; TCRdb's copy has only in-frame clones and leaves some out. The table shows about 180,000 clones, with 40% to 65% occurring only once. Sequencing was performed on CD8+ T cells sorted from blood, taken between weeks 51 and 54, from a patient treated with tofacitinib. These receptors all stem from a human donor with alopecia areata.

This clone has only a few counts. The V call is TRBV6-6, the J call TRBJ1-3; 8 bases fit TRBD1. Unmatched junction bases numbered 5, after V lost 6 bases and J lost 7 bases. The CDR3 is 13 amino acids. CDR1 is MNHNY, CDR2 SVGAGI, per germline (reference sequence). The CDR3 protein is CASSRGQGNTIYF. CDR3 bases: TGTGCCAGCAGCCGCGGACAGGGTAACACCATATATTTT.

This clone was found once. The genes are TRBV5-6 and TRBJ2-2, with a possible D match to TRBD2 (6 bases). The CDR3 contains 16 residues. V lost 1 base and J lost 4, with 14 bases in between. From germline, CDR1 is SGHDT and CDR2 YYEEEE. For the CDR3, the DNA is TGTGCCAGCAGCTTGACCGGGACCGGGGGCACCGGGGAGCTGTTTTTT. It specifies CASSLTGTGGTGELFF.

This clone was observed a few times. The rearrangement uses TRBV5-6 and TRBJ2-7; tentatively, D is TRBD1 (6 bases). Germline CDR1 is SGHDT and CDR2 is YYEEEE. Trimming shortened V by 3 bases and J by 5 bases, and 12 bases separated the two germline ends. The length of the CDR3 is 13 residues. The chain's CDR3 is CASSSLQGHEQYF. CDR3 coding DNA: TGTGCCAGCAGCTCATTACAGGGCCACGAGCAGTACTTC. Full variable domain (missing parts from reference TRBV5-6 and TRBJ2-7): DAGVTQSPTHLIKTRGQQVTLRCSPKSGHDTVSWYQQALGQGPQFIFQYYEEEERQRGNFPDRFSGHQFPNYSSELNVNALLLGDSALYLCASSSLQGHEQYFGPGTRLTVT.

The CDR3 loop reads CASSAPATGDHEQFF. CDR3 sequence (DNA): TGTGCCAGTAGCGCGCCAGCAACAGGGGACCATGAGCAGTTCTTC. The chain couples TRBV19 to TRBJ2-1; 7 bases fit TRBD1. V trimming: 6 bases; J trimming: 8 bases; junction bases outside the gene matches: 13. This CDR3 region has 15 residues. From germline, CDR1 is LNHDA and CDR2 SQIVND (reference sequence).

This clone was seen a handful of times. Other nucleotide sequences in the sample specify the same CDR3. This chain uses TRBV27 with TRBJ1-1, with D tentatively TRBD1 (6 bases). CDR1 and CDR2 (germline): MNHEY, SMNVEV (reference sequence). The germline V and J ends were trimmed by 0 bases and 2 bases, with 10 bases remaining between them. There are 15 residues in the CDR3. The CDR3 nucleotides are TGTGCCAGCAGTTTATCAGCGGGGGCCAACACTGAAGCTTTCTTT. It yields the protein CASSLSAGANTEAFF.

The chain links TRBV6-5 to TRBJ2-7, with 7 bases matching TRBD1. Germline V gene data show CDR1 as MNHEY and CDR2 as SVGAGI. V shed 0 bases and J 3 bases; nucleotides not matched to a gene: 2. CDR3 size: 14 residues. CDR3 amino acids: CASSYSGQYYEQYF. The DNA for the CDR3 is TGTGCCAGCAGTTACTCGGGACAGTACTACGAGCAGTACTTC.

The genes are TRBV10-3 and TRBJ1-2; D is possibly TRBD1 (6 bases). From germline, CDR1 is ENHRY and CDR2 SYGVKD. This CDR3 contains 15 residues. V was cut by 3 bases and J by 2 bases, with 13 bases left in between. In nucleotides, the CDR3 is TGTGCCATCAGTGAACCCGGGGGCGCGAACTATGGCTACACCTTC. Protein: CAISEPGGANYGYTF.

This clone was picked up a small number of times. The chain couples TRBV5-1 to TRBJ2-1; TRBD1 matches at 9 bases. With 7 bases clipped from V and 6 bases from J, the junction kept 8 bases outside the gene matches. In germline, CDR1 is SGHRS, CDR2 YFSETQ. This CDR3 region has 14 residues. CDR3 coding DNA: TGCGCCAGCTCCCGGACAGGGGCGAGCAATGAGCAGTTCTTC. Protein product: CASSRTGASNEQFF.

DNA of the CDR3: TGTGCCAGCAGCTTCGTAGGGGAAGGCGTGGAGACCCAGTACTTC. This codes for CASSFVGEGVETQYF. J is TRBJ2-5 and V is TRBV13, with a weak D call TRBD1 (5 bases). Germline V CDR1 and CDR2: PRHDT, FYEKMQ (reference sequence). The CDR3 is made up of 15 amino acids. Trimming stripped 3 bases from V and 5 bases from J, with 16 bases between.

The chain has TRBV30 and TRBJ1-5; D remains unclear. Germline V gene lookup returns CDR1 GTSNPN and CDR2 SVGIG (reference sequence). This CDR3 has 14 amino acids. V was shortened by 3 bases and J by 0 bases, with 9 bases between the two germline ends. The chain's CDR3 is CAWSYTDSNQPQHF. The DNA of the CDR3 is TGTGCCTGGAGCTACACCGATAGCAATCAGCCCCAGCATTTT.

V is TRBV27 and J is TRBJ1-5; unclear D gene. V shed 2 bases and J shed 7 bases, with 9 bases lying between them. Germline-derived CDR1 and CDR2 are MNHEY and SMNVEV (reference sequence). This CDR3 has 13 amino acids. CDR3 DNA: TGTGCCAGCAGTTTACGGGCATGGCAGCCCCAGCATTTT. It translates to CASSLRAWQPQHF.

The rearrangement uses TRBV7-2 and TRBJ2-5, with D tentatively TRBD2 (6 bases). The CDR3 is 14 amino acids. Trimming stripped 5 bases from V and 5 bases from J, with 15 bases between. Germline CDR1 reads SGHTA; CDR2 reads FQGNSA. The CDR3 nucleotides read TGTGCCAGCAGCCCCGGGCCTGGGGGGGAGACCCAGTACTTC. Protein: CASSPGPGGETQYF.

The chain employs TRBV9 and TRBJ1-5, with D possibly being TRBD1 (5 bases). This CDR3 contains 15 residues. Between the trimmed V and J ends, which lost 2 bases and 0 bases, there was a span of 9 bases. Germline V gene sequence: CDR1 SGDLS, CDR2 YYNGEE. The CDR3 DNA sequence: TGTGCCAGCAGCGTCGGGACGCCTAGCAATCAGCCCCAGCATTTT. Residues: CASSVGTPSNQPQHF.

This chain links TRBV5-6 with TRBJ2-2, with 8 nucleotides matching TRBD1. The CDR3 loop spans 17 amino acids. J lost 2 bases, V lost 5 bases, and 11 bases had no gene match. Per the germline V gene, CDR1 is SGHDT and CDR2 is YYEEEE. The CDR3 DNA reads TGTGCCAGCAGACGTAGACGAGGACAGGGAAACACCGGGGAGCTGTTTTTT. Protein sequence: CASRRRRGQGNTGELFF.

The chain is built from TRBV20-1 and TRBJ1-2; D is ambiguous. This CDR3 has 9 amino acids. Germline CDR1 reads DFQATT; CDR2 reads SNEGSKA (reference sequence). The CDR3 DNA sequence: TGCGGATCCGACTATGGCTACACCTTC. Translation: CGSDYGYTF.

DNA of the CDR3: TGTGCCAGCAGTTCACAATACCGGGTTTTGAACACTGAAGCTTTCTTT. This sequence encodes CASSSQYRVLNTEAFF. The chain employs TRBV6-5 and TRBJ1-1; D is unclear. V was cut by 4 bases and J by 0 bases, with 15 bases left in between. The germline CDR1 and CDR2 sequences are MNHEY and SVGAGI. The CDR3 totals 16 residues.

This chain uses TRBV4-3 with TRBJ2-1, with D tentatively TRBD1 (7 bases). CDR3 size: 16 residues. Germline V gene data show CDR1 as LGHNA and CDR2 as YSLEER. Trimming removed 0 bases from V and 8 bases from J, with 17 bases in between. The CDR3 bases are TGCGCCAGCAGCCAAGAATTAACAGGGGAGGAAGATGAGCAGTTCTTC. Amino acids: CASSQELTGEEDEQFF.

This clone has a handful of counts. The chain recombines TRBV13 with TRBJ2-5, with 12 bases fitting TRBD2. This CDR3 region has 16 residues. CDR1 and CDR2 (germline): PRHDT, FYEKMQ (reference sequence). The trim removed 4 bases at V and 4 bases at J, leaving 7 bases unmatched. This CDR3 is CASSSRLAGAIETQYF. CDR3 DNA: TGTGCCAGCAGCTCACGACTAGCGGGGGCCATAGAGACCCAGTACTTC.

This clone was observed a handful of times. The chain has TRBV10-3 and TRBJ2-3; the match to TRBD2 covers 7 bases. The J segment lost 4 bases and the V segment lost 5 bases, leaving 12 bases of the junction unmatched. The CDR3 covers 16 residues. CDR1 is ENHRY and CDR2 is SYGVKD in the germline V gene. For the CDR3, the DNA is TGTGCCATCAGTTCCCCGAGCGGGGTGGGCGCAGATACGCAGTATTTT. This sequence encodes CAISSPSGVGADTQYF.